This TCR beta chain came from a study of T cells after posttransplantation cyclophosphamide. Study observations and caveats: Recipient CMV seropositivity and CMV reactivation strongly tracked TRB clonality. Blood and skin or GI T cell repertoires showed limited TRB overlap.

Data came from immunoSEQ multiplex PCR; TCRdb stores just in-frame clones and leaves some out. The table has some 16,000 clones, around 85% seen once. This CDR3 region has 15 residues. The V end lost 5 bases, the J end lost 4 bases, and 15 bases lay between the germline ends. Germline-derived CDR1 and CDR2 are SGHAT and FQNNGV. Concerning this clone: Its antigen remains unidentified.

Sampled 1 year posttransplant, controls received myeloablative marrow transplants, methotrexate and a calcineurin inhibitor. The chain uses TRBV11-2 and TRBJ1-5, with D possibly TRBD1 on 5 matching bases. The sequences come from PBMCs, collected after allogeneic stem cell transplant with calcineurin inhibitor and methotrexate. The clonotype comes from a female patient between 18 and 30 years old who received an allogeneic stem cell transplant from an unrelated donor, was CMV-positive, and had acute and chronic GVHD. Certain T cells may be donor cells from the graft. CDR3 in amino acids: CASSGVAGPNQPQHF. The CDR3 region has the DNA TGTGCCAGCAGCGGGGTGGCAGGGCCTAATCAGCCCCAGCATTTT.